This T cell receptor beta chain was identified during a study of T cell responses to AZD1222 COVID-19 vaccine. General study findings and limits: Only a handful of AZD1222 recipients were seropositive at baseline. There were mostly white British donors and more females than males, and clonal diversity was possibly underestimated.

Produced via immunoSEQ multiplex PCR; TCRdb's table is partial and in-frame only. The sample holds 110,000 to 150,000 clones, over 75% seen once. The CDR3 extends over 14 amino acids. Germline lookup yields CDR1 SNHLY and CDR2 FYNNEI. V shed 6 bases and J 0 bases; nucleotides not matched to a gene: 2. As regards this clone: Antigen specificity is unknown.

The chain links TRBV2 to TRBJ2-3; 8 nucleotides line up with TRBD1. This TCR was recovered from an adult in good health. The sample was peripheral blood, taken on day 0 of AZD1222 vaccination. The CDR3 DNA sequence: TGTGCCAGCAGACGGACAGGGAGCACAGATACGCAGTATTTT. This translates into CASRRTGSTDTQYF.